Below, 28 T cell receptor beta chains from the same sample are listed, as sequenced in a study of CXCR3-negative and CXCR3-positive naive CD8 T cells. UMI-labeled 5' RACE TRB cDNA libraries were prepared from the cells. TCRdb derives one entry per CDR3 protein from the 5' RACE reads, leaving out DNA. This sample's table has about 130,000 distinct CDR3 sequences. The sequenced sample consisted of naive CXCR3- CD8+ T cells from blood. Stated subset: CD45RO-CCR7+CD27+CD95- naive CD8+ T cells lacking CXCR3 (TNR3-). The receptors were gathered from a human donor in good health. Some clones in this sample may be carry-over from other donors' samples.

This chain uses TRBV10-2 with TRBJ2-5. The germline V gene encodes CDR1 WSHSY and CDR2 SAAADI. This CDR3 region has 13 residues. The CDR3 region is CASSDGLSETQYF.

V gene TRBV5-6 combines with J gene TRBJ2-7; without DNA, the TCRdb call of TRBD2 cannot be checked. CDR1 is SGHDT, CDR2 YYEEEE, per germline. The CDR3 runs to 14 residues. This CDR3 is CASSFGQSPYEQYF.

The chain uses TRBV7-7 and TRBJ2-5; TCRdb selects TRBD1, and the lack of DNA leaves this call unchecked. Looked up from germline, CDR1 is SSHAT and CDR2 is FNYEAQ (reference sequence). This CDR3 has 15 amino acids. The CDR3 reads CASSPPGTFQETQYF.

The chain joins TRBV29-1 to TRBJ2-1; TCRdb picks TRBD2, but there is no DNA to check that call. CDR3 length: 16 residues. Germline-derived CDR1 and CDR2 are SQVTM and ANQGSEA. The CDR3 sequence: CSVEAHHRTRLPEQFF.

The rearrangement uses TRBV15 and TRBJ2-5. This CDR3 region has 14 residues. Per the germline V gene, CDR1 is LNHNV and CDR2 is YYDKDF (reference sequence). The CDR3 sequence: CATSRVRGQETQYF.

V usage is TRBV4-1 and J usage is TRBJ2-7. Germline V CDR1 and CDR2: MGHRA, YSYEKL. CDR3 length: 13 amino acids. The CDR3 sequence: CASSQGRAYEQYF.

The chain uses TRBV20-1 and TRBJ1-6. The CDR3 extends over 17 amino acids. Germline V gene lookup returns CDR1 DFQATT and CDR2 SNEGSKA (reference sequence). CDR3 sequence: CSARDIRGSSGPSPLHF.

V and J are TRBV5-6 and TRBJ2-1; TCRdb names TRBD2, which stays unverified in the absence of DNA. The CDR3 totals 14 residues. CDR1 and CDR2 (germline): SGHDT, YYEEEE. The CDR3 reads CASSLREGHNEQFF.

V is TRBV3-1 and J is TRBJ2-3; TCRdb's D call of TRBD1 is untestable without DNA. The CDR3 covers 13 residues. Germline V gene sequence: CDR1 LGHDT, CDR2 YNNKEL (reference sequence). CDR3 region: CASRGPMGDTQYF.

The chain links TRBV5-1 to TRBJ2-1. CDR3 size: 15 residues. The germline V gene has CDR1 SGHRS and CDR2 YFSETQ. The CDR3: CASSLGISSYNEQFF.

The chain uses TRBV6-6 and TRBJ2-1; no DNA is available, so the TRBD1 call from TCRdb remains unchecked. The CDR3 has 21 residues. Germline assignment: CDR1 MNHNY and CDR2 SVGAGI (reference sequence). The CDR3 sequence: CASSYSGSGTGHKISYNEQFF.

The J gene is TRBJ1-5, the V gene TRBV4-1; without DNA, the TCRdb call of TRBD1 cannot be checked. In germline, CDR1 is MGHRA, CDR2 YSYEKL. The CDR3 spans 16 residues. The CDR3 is CASSQDWTGVAQPQHF.

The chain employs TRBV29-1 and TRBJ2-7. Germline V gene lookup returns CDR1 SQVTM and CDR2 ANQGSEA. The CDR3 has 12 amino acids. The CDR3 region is CSVGQLGYEQYF.

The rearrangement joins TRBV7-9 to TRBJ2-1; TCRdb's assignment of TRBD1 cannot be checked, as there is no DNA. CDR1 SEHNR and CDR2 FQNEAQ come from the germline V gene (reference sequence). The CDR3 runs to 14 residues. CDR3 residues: CASSPGQGVGEQFF. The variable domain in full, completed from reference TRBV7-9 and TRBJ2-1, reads DTGVSQNPRHKITKRGQNVTFRCDPISEHNRLYWYRQTLGQGPEFLTYFQNEAQLEKSRLLSDRFSAERPKGSFSTLEIQRTEQGDSAMYLCASSPGQGVGEQFFGPGTRLTVL.

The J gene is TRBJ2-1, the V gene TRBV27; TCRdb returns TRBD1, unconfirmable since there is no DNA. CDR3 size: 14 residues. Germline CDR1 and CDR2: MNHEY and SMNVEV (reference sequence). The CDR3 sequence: CASSWGASNNEQFF.

The CDR3 reads CASSLARAEQFF. V and J are TRBV4-2 and TRBJ2-1; TCRdb's assignment of TRBD2 cannot be checked, as there is no DNA. There are 12 residues in the CDR3. Germline V gene data show CDR1 as LGHNA and CDR2 as YNFKEQ.

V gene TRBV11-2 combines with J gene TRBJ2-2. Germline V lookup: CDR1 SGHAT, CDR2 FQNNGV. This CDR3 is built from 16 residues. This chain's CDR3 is CASSLEATANTGELFF.

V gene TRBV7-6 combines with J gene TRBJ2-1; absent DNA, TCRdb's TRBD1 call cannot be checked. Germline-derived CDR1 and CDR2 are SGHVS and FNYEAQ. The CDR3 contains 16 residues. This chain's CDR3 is CASSYTGGSSYNEQFF.

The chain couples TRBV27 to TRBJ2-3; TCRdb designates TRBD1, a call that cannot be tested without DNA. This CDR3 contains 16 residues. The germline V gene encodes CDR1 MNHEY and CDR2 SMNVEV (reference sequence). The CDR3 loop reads CASSLSGTGPLDTQYF.

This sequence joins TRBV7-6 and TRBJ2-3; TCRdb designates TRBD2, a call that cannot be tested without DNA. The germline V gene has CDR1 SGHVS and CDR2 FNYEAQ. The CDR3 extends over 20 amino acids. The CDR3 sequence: CASSSIMGLAGAKHPDTQYF. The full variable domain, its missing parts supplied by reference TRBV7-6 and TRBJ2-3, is GAGVSQSPRYKVTKRGQDVALRCDPISGHVSLYWYRQALGQGPEFLTYFNYEAQQDKSGLPNDRFSAERPEGSISTLTIQRTEQRDSAMYRCASSSIMGLAGAKHPDTQYFGPGTRLTVL.

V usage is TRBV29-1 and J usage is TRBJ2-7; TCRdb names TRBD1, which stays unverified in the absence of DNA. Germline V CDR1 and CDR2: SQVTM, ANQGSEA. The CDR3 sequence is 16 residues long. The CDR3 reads CSVEDPGTGSQRGQYF.

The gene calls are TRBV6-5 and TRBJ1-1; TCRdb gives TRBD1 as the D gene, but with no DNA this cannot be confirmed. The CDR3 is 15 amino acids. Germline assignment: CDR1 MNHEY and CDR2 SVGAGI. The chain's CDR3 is CASSDGQIMNTEAFF.

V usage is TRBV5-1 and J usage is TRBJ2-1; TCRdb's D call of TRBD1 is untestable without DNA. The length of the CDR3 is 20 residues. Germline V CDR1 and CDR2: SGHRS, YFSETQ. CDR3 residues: CASRPEVVTGQPLFYNEQFF.

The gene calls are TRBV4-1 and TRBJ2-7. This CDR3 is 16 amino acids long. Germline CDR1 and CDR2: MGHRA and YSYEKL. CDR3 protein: CASSQEDAGSSYEQYF.

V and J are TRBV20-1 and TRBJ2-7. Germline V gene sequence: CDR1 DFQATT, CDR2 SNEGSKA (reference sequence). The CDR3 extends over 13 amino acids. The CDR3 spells CSARTFRPYEQYF.

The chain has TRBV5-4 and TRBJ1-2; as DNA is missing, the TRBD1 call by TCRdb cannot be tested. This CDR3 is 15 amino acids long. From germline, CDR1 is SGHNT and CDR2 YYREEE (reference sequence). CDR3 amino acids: CASSRDSNALSGYTF.

CDR3 loop: CASSLNGPTEAFF. The chain has TRBV7-3 and TRBJ1-1. CDR1 is SGHTA, CDR2 FQGTGA, per germline. This CDR3 contains 13 residues.

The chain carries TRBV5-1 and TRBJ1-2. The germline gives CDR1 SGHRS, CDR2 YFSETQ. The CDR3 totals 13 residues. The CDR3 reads CASSLGVIDGYTF.